Given below is one T cell receptor (beta chain) in context. The data stem from a study of blood T cell repertoires in COVID-19. Study information: Collection of acute and convalescent COVID-19 samples took place in the United States, Italy and Spain. T cells, B-cell-depleted T cells, or PBMCs supplied cDNA or gDNA.

Germline V gene sequence: CDR1 SGHDN, CDR2 FVKESK. Trimming cost V 0 bases and J 3 bases, with 24 bases left between them. This CDR3 region has 20 residues. Assay: immunoSEQ multiplex PCR; the TCRdb copy retains only in-frame clones and omits some. Among approximately 200,000 clones listed, around 85% were seen once. Sequencing was done on a sample of peripheral blood. The chain uses TRBV14 and TRBJ2-1; a possible D gene is TRBD2 (5 bases). This receptor was identified in a man aged 30 to 45 with acute or convalescent COVID-19. The CDR3 reads CASSQERKLRGLSSYNEQFF. As DNA, the CDR3 is TGTGCCAGCAGCCAAGAACGGAAATTACGCGGGCTCTCTAGCTACAATGAGCAGTTCTTC.